This entry features one T cell receptor beta chain sequence. What it binds is not known. This specimen comes from a study of molecular identifiers for immune sequencing clone quantification. TCRdb called the PCR reads again in MiXCR, with one record for every CDR3 protein. The profile covers approximately 630,000 distinct CDR3 sequences, with about 25% appearing a single time and 0.7% to 0.95% taken by the ten largest. Trimming took off 4 bases at V and 7 bases at J, with 14 bases between the two ends. This CDR3 spans 13 amino acids. Germline V CDR1 and CDR2: LNHDA, SQIVND (reference sequence). General study results and limits: The study found clones above 20 RNA copies held over 97% of effector molecules and under 1% in naive cells. Among some 990,000 naive cells, as was reported, spiked Jurkat TCR RNA from one cell was detectable.

The source of this sequence is a human donor in good health. Some libraries in this study had Jurkat cell RNA spiked in. The sample was naive CD8+ T cells from blood, with Jurkat cell RNA spiked in. The subset denotes: FACS-sorted CD8+CD4-CCR7+CD45RA+ naive T cells. The V call is TRBV19, the J call TRBJ2-7; tentatively, D is TRBD1 (5 bases). The CDR3 bases are TGTGCCAGTAGTAGGACAATTTCCACTGAGCAGTACTTC. It encodes CASSRTISTEQYF.